This entry concerns a single T cell receptor (beta chain). The record originates from a study of low-dose radiotherapy and immunotherapy resistance in tumors. Study at large: The study delivered 0.5 Gy per fraction every 2 weeks to Cohort 1, totaling 6.5 Gy. Cohort 2, a group dosed every two weeks at 1 Gy per fraction, received 13 Gy in total over 26 weeks.

Primers targeting TRAV and TRBV primed first-strand cDNA, covering alpha and beta chains. A roughly 19-cycle PCR with a constant-region primer and V-primer adapter amplified TCRs. TCRdb re-analysed the reads in MiXCR, keeping a single row per CDR3 protein. Here the sample spans fewer than 6,500 distinct CDR3 sequences, approximately 78% being singletons. There are 15 residues in the CDR3. Germline V gene sequence: CDR1 MDHEN, CDR2 SYDVKM. V lost 3 bases to trimming and J lost 1 base; unmatched junction nucleotides: 3. This chain links TRBV28 with TRBJ1-5; TRBD1 aligns across 7 bases. This TCR derives from a human donor with advanced metastatic prostate, ovarian, gallbladder or colorectal cancer (not recorded which). This table probably holds off-target reads from a library built for another chain. CDR3 DNA sequence: TGTGCCAGCAGTTTTCGCAGGGGGAGCAATCAGCCCCAGCATTTT. It is translated as CASSFRRGSNQPQHF. Variable domain in full (rest from reference TRBV28 and TRBJ1-5): DVKVTQSSRYLVKRTGEKVFLECVQDMDHENMFWYRQDPGLGLRLIYFSYDVKMKEKGDIPEGYSVSREKKERFSLILESASTNQTSMYLCASSFRRGSNQPQHFGDGTRLSIL.